There are many counts of the clone carrying this T cell receptor (beta chain). Its target is unknown. A single record per CDR3 protein comes from TCRdb applying MiXCR to the 5' RACE reads. The table has tens of thousands of distinct CDR3 sequences, around 5.3% seen once. The data were taken from a study of neurological immune-mediated disorders. At the level of the study: Of the approximately 35 patients who had multiple sclerosis, roughly 31 had the relapsing-remitting form and 3 had the secondary progressive form. General observations from the study: None of the CDR3 amino acid sequences of expanded clones were shared across subjects, and this suggested private repertoires in all groups. On phylogenetic grouping, the repertoires of 18 of 34 multiple sclerosis patients fell within one related-CDR3 cluster, constituting a possible signature.

CD4+ or CD8+ T cells, 1 million per library, were used for sorted libraries. The CDR3 covers 15 residues. In germline, CDR1 is SGHAT, CDR2 FQNNGV. V trimming: 1 base; J trimming: 0 bases; junction bases outside the gene matches: 2. The TCR sequence derives from a woman younger than 30 with multiple sclerosis. The sample consisted of CD4+ T cells from blood. V gene TRBV11-2 combines with J gene TRBJ2-7; 8 bases line up with TRBD2. CDR3 coding DNA: TGTGCCAGCAGCTTAGCCAGCGGGGGCTCCTACGAGCAGTACTTC. This translates into CASSLASGGSYEQYF.